Presented here are 23 T cell receptor beta chains from one specimen sequenced in a study of identical twins. One entry per CDR3 protein, called by TCRdb with MiXCR from the 5' RACE reads. The table shows some 460,000 distinct CDR3 sequences, with 12% to 15% occurring only once. These data were also reused for a study on yellow fever vaccine responses in identical twins.

The sequenced material came from CD4+ T cells sorted from blood. The source of these receptors is a woman aged 18 to 35 in good health.

The chain employs TRBV12-3 or TRBV12-4 and TRBJ1-2; 7 nucleotides agree with TRBD1. The CDR3 extends over 13 amino acids. With V trimmed by 6 bases and J by 3 bases, 4 bases remained unmatched. The CDR3 reads CASSTGTDYGYTF. CDR3 bases: TGTGCCAGCAGCACTGGGACAGACTATGGCTACACCTTC.

The rearrangement links TRBV7-2 to TRBJ2-5; D gene ambiguous. Trimming pared 1 base from V and 4 bases from J, leaving 10 bases between. Germline assignment: CDR1 SGHTA and CDR2 FQGNSA. CDR3 length: 14 amino acids. This chain's CDR3 is CASSLVFSRETQYF. The CDR3 DNA reads as TGTGCCAGCAGCTTAGTGTTTTCTAGAGAGACCCAGTACTTC.

The chain links TRBV12-3 or TRBV12-4 to TRBJ2-2, with 11 bases that match TRBD1. V lost 0 bases, J lost 5 bases, and 5 bases stayed unmatched. The CDR3 has 17 residues. CDR3 residues: CASSLAGQGARTGELFF. CDR3 nucleotides: TGTGCCAGCAGTTTAGCTGGACAGGGGGCTAGAACCGGGGAGCTGTTTTTT.

This clonotype was recorded a few times. The chain joins TRBV10-2 to TRBJ2-7; D gene unclear. Germline V CDR1 and CDR2: WSHSY, SAAADI. The CDR3 covers 13 residues. Trimming stripped 6 bases from V and 2 bases from J, with 11 bases between. The CDR3 loop is CASRNAGAYEQYF. The CDR3 nucleotides are TGCGCCAGCAGGAACGCAGGCGCCTACGAGCAGTACTTC.

The V call is TRBV29-1, the J call TRBJ2-7; TRBD1 agrees at 9 bases. With 1 base clipped from V and 5 bases from J, the junction kept 3 bases outside the gene matches. CDR3 size: 13 residues. The germline gives CDR1 SQVTM, CDR2 ANQGSEA. In DNA, the CDR3 is TGCAGCGTTGAAGCTAACAGGGGGCACGAGCAGTACTTC. It translates to CSVEANRGHEQYF.

This clonotype has a handful of counts. The rearrangement uses TRBV5-4 and TRBJ2-7, with a tentative D call TRBD1 (6 bases). With 4 bases removed from V and 3 bases from J, the gap between germline ends came to 14 bases. Per the germline V gene, CDR1 is SGHNT and CDR2 is YYREEE (reference sequence). The CDR3 is 14 residues long. The DNA for the CDR3 is TGTGCCAGCAGCCTCAGGGGCACCTACTACGAGCAGTACTTC. Its protein product is CASSLRGTYYEQYF.

The chain combines TRBV12-3 or TRBV12-4 with TRBJ1-1, with TRBD1 matching 10 bases. This CDR3 has 15 amino acids. J gave up 6 bases and V 2 bases, and 6 bases lay outside the gene matches. CDR3 loop: CASSLRTGGVAEAFF. DNA for the CDR3: TGTGCCAGCAGTTTACGGACAGGGGGTGTAGCTGAAGCTTTCTTT.

This clonotype was detected a few times. The chain uses TRBV19 and TRBJ2-5, with D tentatively TRBD1 (6 bases). The CDR3 totals 13 residues. Per the germline V gene, CDR1 is LNHDA and CDR2 is SQIVND (reference sequence). The V end lost 6 bases, the J end lost 5 bases, and 13 bases lay between the germline ends. The chain's CDR3 is CASRQGKVETQYF. Written as DNA, the CDR3 is TGTGCCAGTAGACAGGGAAAGGTGGAGACCCAGTACTTC.

This clonotype was seen a few times. The chain uses TRBV28 and TRBJ1-5; no reliable D call. The CDR3 runs 14 residues. With 3 bases removed from V and 3 bases from J, the gap between germline ends came to 9 bases. Germline V CDR1 and CDR2: MDHEN, SYDVKM. In DNA, the CDR3 is TGTGCCAGCAGTTTTTTGCTTTTCAATCAGCCCCAGCATTTT. Translating gives CASSFLLFNQPQHF.

This chain connects TRBV20-1 to TRBJ2-3; weak D call: TRBD2 (5 bases). V lost 6 bases and J 4 bases, leaving 14 bases between the germline ends. Germline V CDR1 and CDR2: DFQATT, SNEGSKA (reference sequence). CDR3 length: 13 amino acids. This chain's CDR3 is CSASGLESDTQYF. CDR3 DNA: TGCAGTGCGAGCGGACTTGAGTCAGATACGCAGTATTTT.

The V gene is TRBV4-2, the J gene TRBJ1-6; D gene ambiguous. Germline CDR1 LGHNA, CDR2 YNFKEQ. The CDR3 sequence is 19 residues long. Between the trimmed V and J ends, which lost 0 bases and 0 bases, there was a span of 15 bases. The CDR3: CASSQDVAASSSYNSPLHF. The CDR3 DNA sequence: TGTGCCAGCAGCCAAGATGTTGCGGCTTCTAGCTCCTATAATTCACCCCTCCACTTT.

The chain links TRBV7-9 to TRBJ2-3; possible D gene TRBD1, 6 bases. V was clipped by 1 base and J by 2 bases, with 16 bases between them. The CDR3 extends over 17 amino acids. Germline V CDR1 and CDR2: SEHNR, FQNEAQ (reference sequence). The CDR3 is CASSLEGQGKVTDTQYF. CDR3 sequence (DNA): TGTGCCAGCAGCTTAGAGGGTCAGGGGAAGGTCACAGATACGCAGTATTTT.

On this clonotype itself: An end of the junction differs from the germline gene, which may be a read error. The chain combines TRBV19 with TRBJ2-1; D may correspond to TRBD1 or TRBD2 (5 bases each). In germline, CDR1 is LNHDA, CDR2 SQIVND (reference sequence). This CDR3 comprises 15 residues. The CDR3 DNA reads TGCGCCAGTAGTATAGCGCGCCAGGGATACAATGAGCAGTTCTTC. Its translation: CASSIARQGYNEQFF.

The V call is TRBV14, the J call TRBJ2-5; D perhaps matches TRBD2 (5 bases). The germline V gene has CDR1 SGHDN and CDR2 FVKESK. V dropped 5 bases and J dropped 5 bases, with 24 bases sitting between them. This CDR3 region has 17 residues. This CDR3 is CASSSRTRESFWETQYF. As DNA, the CDR3 is TGTGCCAGCAGCTCCCGGACTCGCGAGAGCTTCTGGGAGACCCAGTACTTC.

This chain links TRBV20-1 with TRBJ2-3, with 10 bases that match TRBD2. Trimming cost V 3 bases and J 3 bases; bases outside gene matches: 9. The CDR3 totals 16 residues. Per the germline V gene, CDR1 is DFQATT and CDR2 is SNEGSKA (reference sequence). The CDR3 sequence is CSASGLAGEATDTQYF. The CDR3 bases are TGCAGTGCTAGTGGGCTAGCGGGGGAGGCAACAGATACGCAGTATTTT.

CDR3 sequence (DNA): TGTGCCAGCAGTTCGGGACAGGGGGCGTATGGCTACACCTTC. This sequence encodes CASSSGQGAYGYTF. The chain is built from TRBV27 and TRBJ1-2; 12 bases align to TRBD1. This CDR3 is 14 amino acids long. The germline gives CDR1 MNHEY, CDR2 SMNVEV (reference sequence). V gave up 4 bases and J gave up 5 bases; unmatched junction bases: 2.

This clonotype has a handful of counts. This chain uses TRBV20-1 with TRBJ1-2, with 8 bases aligning to TRBD1. Per the germline V gene, CDR1 is DFQATT and CDR2 is SNEGSKA (reference sequence). J lost 6 bases, V lost 2 bases, and 11 bases had no gene match. This CDR3 has 15 residues. The CDR3 loop is CSARTGFTGGHGYTF. Written as DNA, the CDR3 is TGCAGTGCTAGAACGGGATTCACAGGGGGGCATGGCTACACCTTC.

The rearrangement joins TRBV7-3 to TRBJ2-2; TRBD1 might be the D (6 bases). From germline, CDR1 is SGHTA and CDR2 FQGTGA. The CDR3 runs 16 residues. V was pared by 5 bases and J by 5 bases, with 18 bases between. The CDR3 spells CASSPGDTKRTGELFF. The CDR3 nucleotides read TGTGCCAGCAGCCCCGGGGACACCAAAAGGACCGGGGAGCTGTTTTTT.

There are many counts of this clonotype. The V call is TRBV28, the J call TRBJ2-1; D not resolved. V dropped 3 bases and J dropped 9 bases, with 6 bases sitting between them. The CDR3 spans 11 residues. CDR1 and CDR2 (germline): MDHEN, SYDVKM. In DNA, the CDR3 is TGTGCCAGCAGTTTTGTTAGTGAGCAGTTCTTC. Its protein product is CASSFVSEQFF.

This clonotype was found a few times. This sequence joins TRBV4-3 and TRBJ2-7; D is unclear. The V gene lost 0 bases and the J gene lost 5 bases, with 8 bases spanning the gap. CDR3 length: 13 residues. CDR1 is LGHNA, CDR2 YSLEER, per germline. This CDR3 is CASSQEWDDEQYF. The CDR3, as DNA: TGCGCCAGCAGCCAAGAGTGGGATGACGAGCAGTACTTC.

This clonotype has more than one count but fewer than ten. This chain connects TRBV29-1 to TRBJ2-2; no reliable D call. The germline V and J ends were trimmed by 7 bases and 4 bases, with 10 bases remaining between them. CDR1 is SQVTM, CDR2 ANQGSEA, per germline. The CDR3 length is 12 residues. In nucleotides, the CDR3 is TGCAGCGGCCTTAGAACCACCGGGGAGCTGTTTTTT. Its protein is CSGLRTTGELFF.

The rearrangement uses TRBV28 and TRBJ2-2, with 8 nucleotides matching TRBD2. The CDR3 extends over 15 amino acids. CDR1 is MDHEN and CDR2 is SYDVKM in the germline V gene. Trimming cost V 8 bases and J 4 bases; bases outside gene matches: 9. The CDR3 spells CASGPGGGSTGELFF. The CDR3 DNA is TGTGCCAGCGGCCCGGGGGGGGGCTCCACCGGGGAGCTGTTTTTT.

The chain has TRBV3-1 and TRBJ2-5, with D tentatively TRBD2 (6 bases). Germline V gives CDR1 LGHDT, CDR2 YNNKEL (reference sequence). V was trimmed by 0 bases and J by 5 bases, leaving 22 bases between them. This CDR3 region has 18 residues. As DNA, the CDR3 is TGTGCCAGCAGCCAAGATGGAGGGTCCAGCGGAGCGAGGGAGACCCAGTACTTC. It translates to CASSQDGGSSGARETQYF.